This entry lists 31 T cell receptor beta chains sequenced from one sample in a study of tumor-infiltrating lymphocytes in primary liver carcinoma (dated by TCRdb to about 2017). Sequencer: Illumina HiSeq 2500. Starting from about 550 ng total RNA, TCRbeta-specific cDNA was produced by reverse transcription with a constant-region primer and ProtoScript II reverse transcriptase. Three nested multiplex PCR rounds, following a slightly modified ARM-PCR procedure, were used to build the TCRbeta libraries. Each of the first two PCR rounds ran for approximately 10 cycles and used multiplex TRBV1-TRBV30 forward primers together with a Cbeta reverse primer. Through fastp at Q25 and MiXCR, TCRdb rebuilt clones from the public reads, retaining in-frame beta chains. Here each entry gathers all rows of one CDR3 protein and keeps the most common genes and DNA. This sample holds fewer than 350,000 distinct CDR3 sequences; 65% were observed only once. Roughly 10% of the sample lies in the top ten.

TRIzol reagent was used to extract blood RNA from unsorted whole blood, while the DNeasy Blood & Tissue kit provided the germline DNA. The material sequenced was peripheral blood. The receptors come from a middle-aged man with primary liver carcinoma and hepatitis B virus infection.

V and J are TRBV29-1 and TRBJ2-7; D not certain. Germline V gene lookup returns CDR1 SQVTM and CDR2 ANQGSEA. Deletions cut 2 bases from V and 5 bases from J, with 13 bases between. The CDR3 contains 13 residues. The CDR3 DNA reads as TGCAGCGTTGAATTATGGACGTCTCACGAGCAGTACTTC. Residues: CSVELWTSHEQYF.

On this clonotype: One end of the junction fails to match germline, which may point to a read error. V usage is TRBV29-1 and J usage is TRBJ1-5, with 7 nucleotides matching TRBD1. The length of the CDR3 is 14 residues. Germline V gives CDR1 SQVTM, CDR2 ANQGSEA. The CDR3: CSVSTGSKSQSQHF. DNA for the CDR3: TGCAGCGTATCGACAGGGAGTAAAAGTCAGTCCCAGCATTTT.

In its sample, this clonotype was seen a few times. This rearrangement joins TRBV29-1 to TRBJ1-4; TRBD1 matches 9 bases. With 6 bases clipped from V and 1 base from J, the junction kept 3 bases outside the gene matches. Germline V gene data show CDR1 as SQVTM and CDR2 as ANQGSEA. This CDR3 comprises 14 residues. The CDR3 loop reads CSVDRGGTNEKLFF. CDR3 sequence (DNA): TGCAGCGTGGACAGGGGAGGAACTAATGAAAAACTGTTTTTT.

This clonotype was seen a few times. V is TRBV5-1 and J is TRBJ2-3; tentatively, D is TRBD2 (6 bases). Germline CDR1 is SGHRS and CDR2 is YFSETQ. The V and J ends lost 3 bases and 9 bases respectively, with 20 bases between them. The CDR3 is 15 residues long. CDR3 sequence: CASSSTLSGEGTQYF. The CDR3 DNA reads as TGCGCCAGCAGCTCCACCCTTAGCGGAGAGGGAACGCAGTATTTT.

On this clonotype itself: As the CDR3 is not closed by the conserved phenylalanine or tryptophan, this likely results from a read error. The rearrangement uses TRBV11-1 and TRBJ2-1; D is perhaps TRBD1 or TRBD2 (5 bases each). The CDR3 length is 15 residues. Germline CDR1 is SGHAT and CDR2 is FQDESV (reference sequence). CDR3 protein: CASSFQGPLDNEQFS. CDR3 in DNA: TGTGCCAGCAGCTTCCAGGGACCGCTGGACAACGAGCAGTTCTCC.

This chain uses TRBV29-1 with TRBJ1-2, with D perhaps matching TRBD1 (5 bases). Germline-derived CDR1 and CDR2 are SQVTM and ANQGSEA. The CDR3 is 13 amino acids. The CDR3 spells CSSAGVLDYGYTF. The CDR3 nucleotides read TGCAGTTCGGCGGGGGTTCTAGACTATGGCTACACCTTC.

This chain uses TRBV10-3 with TRBJ2-1; D might be TRBD1 (6 bases). The length of the CDR3 is 13 residues. Trimming took 2 bases from V and 9 from J, leaving 11 bases between them. Germline V gene sequence: CDR1 ENHRY, CDR2 SYGVKD. The CDR3 DNA reads TGTGCCATCAGTGAGACAGGGTCTGGTGAGCAGTTCTTC. Translation: CAISETGSGEQFF.

This clonotype occurred a few times. The chain uses TRBV6-6 and TRBJ2-2, with 9 bases aligning to TRBD2. V shed 5 bases and J 1 base; nucleotides not matched to a gene: 2. Germline CDR1 is MNHNY and CDR2 is SVGAGI (reference sequence). This CDR3 is built from 15 residues. The CDR3 reads CASSRTSVNTGELFF. As DNA, the CDR3 is TGTGCCAGCAGTCGGACTAGCGTGAACACCGGGGAGCTGTTTTTT.

To note about this clonotype: This sequence may be a read error, since a much larger clone differs from it by one base. The chain combines TRBV5-8 with TRBJ2-7; D remains ambiguous. This CDR3 comprises 13 residues. Germline CDR1 and CDR2: SGHTS and YDEGEE. V shed 4 bases and J shed 2 bases, with 10 bases lying between them. The CDR3 region is CASSVEQPYEQYF. DNA of the CDR3: TGTGCCAGCAGCGTAGAACAGCCCTACGAGCAGTACTTC.

Regarding this clonotype: A much larger clone differs by one base, so this may be a read error. The gene calls are TRBV4-3 and TRBJ2-1; tentative D call: TRBD2 (6 bases). The CDR3 extends over 13 amino acids. Germline CDR1 and CDR2: LGHNA and YSLEER. Trimming removed 3 bases from V and 8 bases from J, with 11 bases in between. CDR3 loop: CASSHQWGDEQFF. CDR3 in DNA: TGCGCCAGCAGCCATCAGTGGGGGGATGAGCAGTTCTTC.

This clonotype was observed a handful of times. The rearrangement links TRBV6-1 to TRBJ2-3; perhaps TRBD2 as D (5 bases). Germline-derived CDR1 and CDR2 are MNHNS and SASEGT. The length of the CDR3 is 15 residues. Trimming pared 7 bases from V and 3 bases from J, leaving 17 bases between. The CDR3 loop is CASTIQRVSTDTQYF. The CDR3 DNA sequence: TGTGCCAGCACCATCCAGAGGGTTAGTACAGATACGCAGTATTTT.

Comments on this clonotype: This may arise from a read error, as a much more abundant clone is one base away. V is TRBV4-3 and J is TRBJ1-6, with no clear D. Germline CDR1 and CDR2: LGHNA and YSLEER. There are 17 residues in the CDR3. The DNA for the CDR3 is TGCGCCAGCAGCCCCCAGGAAGGGATCTCCTATAATCCACCCCTCCACTTT. This encodes CASSPQEGISYNPPLHF.

On this clonotype: One end of the junction does not line up with germline, which may come from a read error. The J gene is TRBJ2-3, the V gene TRBV4-3; possible D gene TRBD2, 6 bases. Per the germline V gene, CDR1 is LGHNA and CDR2 is YSLEER. The CDR3 is 15 amino acids. CDR3 nucleotides: TGCGCCAGCAGCCAAGATCTGGGAACGGGAGATACGCAGTGTTTT. It specifies CASSQDLGTGDTQCF.

V usage is TRBV28 and J usage is TRBJ2-5; a weak D match, TRBD2 (5 bases). With 5 bases removed from V and 7 bases from J, the gap between germline ends came to 20 bases. The CDR3 consists of 15 residues. Germline V lookup: CDR1 MDHEN, CDR2 SYDVKM. Here the CDR3 DNA reads TGTGCCAGCAGTACCCCTCTTGCGAGTGGAGGGACCCAGTACTTC. It translates to CASSTPLASGGTQYF. The variable domain in full, completed from reference TRBV28 and TRBJ2-5, reads DVKVTQSSRYLVKRTGEKVFLECVQDMDHENMFWYRQDPGLGLRLIYFSYDVKMKEKGDIPEGYSVSREKKERFSLILESASTNQTSMYLCASSTPLASGGTQYFGPGTRLLVL.

The rearrangement uses TRBV6-6 and TRBJ1-4; possible D gene TRBD1, 5 bases. Germline V CDR1 and CDR2: MNHNY, SVGAGI (reference sequence). The CDR3 has 14 residues. V was clipped by 6 bases and J by 4 bases, with 12 bases between them. DNA of the CDR3: TGTGCCAGCAGCCGGGGGGGGGATAATGAAAAACTGTTTTTT. Amino acids: CASSRGGDNEKLFF.

This rearrangement joins TRBV12-3 or TRBV12-4 to TRBJ1-5, with 11 bases that match TRBD1. The J call is doubtful: the DNA matches TRBJ2-3 better. This CDR3 is 14 amino acids long. CDR3 loop: CASSRDRGNQPQYF. Here the CDR3 DNA reads TGTGCCAGCAGCCGGGACAGGGGGAATCAGCCCCAGTATTTT.

The sample holds many counts of this clonotype. V and J are TRBV7-9 and TRBJ2-4, with TRBD2 as a possible D gene (6 bases). CDR3 length: 17 residues. Germline V CDR1 and CDR2: SEHNR, FQNEAQ (reference sequence). V was trimmed by 5 bases and J by 2 bases, leaving 19 bases between them. CDR3 residues: CASSPGLFTLTKNIQYF. The CDR3 nucleotides are TGTGCCAGCAGCCCGGGACTCTTTACCCTAACCAAAAACATTCAGTACTTC.

Concerning this clonotype itself: A much bigger clone sits one base away, suggesting this may be a read error. The chain has TRBV14 and TRBJ2-7, with unresolved D. CDR1 SGHDN and CDR2 FVKESK come from the germline V gene. This CDR3 region has 11 residues. CDR3 region: CASSTVYEHYF. As DNA, the CDR3 is TGTGCCAGCAGTACCGTCTACGAGCACTACTTC.

The sample holds many counts of this clonotype. This rearrangement joins TRBV10-3 to TRBJ2-2; D not resolved. The germline V and J ends were trimmed by 10 bases and 1 base, with 13 bases remaining between them. Germline values: CDR1 ENHRY, CDR2 SYGVKD. The CDR3 extends over 14 amino acids. The CDR3 region is CASLAAGNTGELFF. The CDR3 coding sequence is TGTGCCAGTTTAGCAGCAGGGAACACCGGGGAGCTGTTTTTT.

For this clonotype: A much larger clone differs by one base, so this may be a read error. The rearrangement joins TRBV5-4 to TRBJ1-2, with D possibly being TRBD1 (6 bases). CDR3 length: 15 residues. Germline V lookup: CDR1 SGHNT, CDR2 YYREEE (reference sequence). The CDR3 DNA follows: TGTACCAGCAGTGAGAAGGCAGGGGAGGGTTATGGCTACACCTTC. Its protein product is CTSSEKAGEGYGYTF.

This clonotype was recorded a few times. The chain recombines TRBV7-9 with TRBJ2-1; a weak D match, TRBD2 (5 bases). Germline loops: CDR1 SEHNR, CDR2 FQNEAQ (reference sequence). V lost 6 bases, J lost 5 bases, and 11 bases lay in between. The CDR3 is 13 residues long. CDR3 DNA sequence: TGTGCCAGCAGTTACACTAGAGACAATGAGCAGTTCTTC. It codes for CASSYTRDNEQFF.

A remark on this clonotype: Possible read error: a much larger clone is one base away. J is TRBJ1-2 and V is TRBV6-2 or TRBV6-3; D uncertain. The CDR3 has 12 residues. CDR1 and CDR2 (germline): MNHEY, SVGEGT. With 10 bases removed from V and 9 bases from J, the gap between germline ends came to 18 bases. The CDR3 DNA follows: TGTGCCACCAGAATATGGGAAGGCAGCTACACCTTC. It specifies CATRIWEGSYTF.

This clonotype was seen repeatedly, ten times or more. The chain employs TRBV6-5 and TRBJ2-7; weak D call: TRBD1 (6 bases). The CDR3 covers 13 residues. Trimming stripped 8 bases from V and 3 bases from J, with 14 bases between. Germline V gene sequence: CDR1 MNHEY, CDR2 SVGAGI. The DNA of the CDR3 is TGTGCCAGCCGGTGGGCCAGGGGCTACGAGCAGTACTTC. It is translated as CASRWARGYEQYF.

Notes on this clonotype: This may be a read error, as it is one base from a much larger clone. The genes are TRBV29-1 and TRBJ2-2; 8 bases are a match to TRBD1. The CDR3 is 11 residues long. The germline CDR1 and CDR2 sequences are SQVTM and ANQGSEA. The CDR3 spells CSVSGGGVLFF. The DNA of the CDR3 is TGCAGCGTATCAGGGGGCGGGGTGCTGTTTTTT.

This chain uses TRBV7-9 with TRBJ2-1, with TRBD2 identical over 12 bases. The germline V gene encodes CDR1 SEHNR and CDR2 FQNEAQ (reference sequence). J gave up 7 bases and V 3 bases, and 16 bases lay outside the gene matches. This CDR3 has 19 amino acids. The CDR3 loop reads CASSFLGFLLAGGVNEQFF. In nucleotides, the CDR3 is TGTGCCAGCAGCTTTTTGGGATTCTTGCTAGCGGGAGGGGTAAATGAGCAGTTCTTC.

Notes on this clonotype: A clone one base away is much larger, so this may be a read error. The chain is built from TRBV28 and TRBJ2-3; no firm D call. Deletions cut 6 bases from V and 6 bases from J, with 16 bases between. This CDR3 comprises 14 residues. Germline CDR1 and CDR2: MDHEN and SYDVKM. The CDR3 DNA is TGTGCCAGCAGCCTCCCCCACGGATCCGATACGCAGTATTTT. Translated, it gives CASSLPHGSDTQYF.

A word on this clonotype: Here the CDR3 omits its conserved ending phenylalanine or tryptophan, so a read error is the likely source. The V and J genes are TRBV6-2 or TRBV6-3 and TRBJ2-1; D gene unclear. Per germline, CDR1 MNHEY and CDR2 SVGEGT. Trimming took 0 bases from V and 3 from J, leaving 12 bases between them. The CDR3 spans 16 residues. The DNA of the CDR3 is TGTGCCAGCAGTTACTCAGGCAGCCCTGTCTACAATGAGCAGTTCCTC. This gives the protein CASSYSGSPVYNEQFL.

The CDR3 nucleotides are TGTGCCTCCTCGCGGGGGGGGGTGCAGGGCTACACCTTC. Amino acids: CASSRGGVQGYTF. The chain recombines TRBV30 with TRBJ1-2; maybe TRBD1 (5 bases). The CDR3 is made up of 13 amino acids. V was cut by 7 bases and J by 8 bases, with 20 bases left in between. Per the germline V gene, CDR1 is GTSNPN and CDR2 is SVGIG (reference sequence).

This clonotype was seen many times. The chain combines TRBV6-1 with TRBJ2-1, with 7 bases aligning to TRBD2. The CDR3 has 18 residues. Germline CDR1 reads MNHNS; CDR2 reads SASEGT. V dropped 0 bases and J dropped 4; count of bases not matched to a gene: 12. As DNA, the CDR3 is TGTGCCAGCAGTGAAGCGCCTATTAGGGCTAGCGGATACAATGAGCAGTTCTTC. It encodes CASSEAPIRASGYNEQFF.

This clonotype was seen more than once but under ten times. CDR3 sequence reads: CASSLVSRTSGSNEQFF. The CDR3 coding sequence is TGCGCCAGCAGCTTAGTTTCACGAACTAGCGGGAGCAATGAGCAGTTCTTC. The V gene is TRBV5-1, the J gene TRBJ2-1, with 11 nucleotides matching TRBD2. This CDR3 is 17 amino acids long. Per germline, CDR1 SGHRS and CDR2 YFSETQ. The V segment lost 2 bases and the J segment 6 bases; nucleotides outside the gene matches: 10.

This clonotype was seen at least ten times. A read error may be the cause here, since a much bigger clone is one base away. This chain joins TRBV11-3 and TRBJ2-5; D remains ambiguous. The length of the CDR3 is 15 residues. The V and J ends lost 0 bases and 4 bases respectively, with 12 bases between them. Germline V lookup: CDR1 SGHNT, CDR2 YENEEA. CDR3 DNA: TGTGCCAGCAGCTTAGACGGCCAGGCCCGAGAGACCCAGTACTTC. Amino acid sequence: CASSLDGQARETQYF.